This T cell receptor (beta chain) was identified during a study of blood T cell repertoires in COVID-19 (dated by TCRdb to 2018 to 2021). In the study overall: Samples from collaborators originated in the United States, Italy and Spain and spanned both the acute and convalescent phases of COVID-19. The material from the prospective study consisted of cDNA or gDNA derived from T cells, B-cell-depleted T cells, or PBMCs. The dataset comprised deeply sampled blood TCRbeta repertoires from subjects exposed to, actively infected with, or recovered from COVID-19. A freely available public database, intended as a resource for researchers studying the immune response to SARS-CoV-2, is where the repertoires were released. Samples were obtained from the ongoing ImmuneRACE study (first 160 participants) and from roughly 1,300 subjects provided by 6 global collaborators. Nearly every sample came with metadata listing a de-identified subject ID, COVID-19 status, age in years and sex. Where available, HLA class I and class II types were obtained from metadata supplied by the sample provider rather than from assay-based typing. Overall study results and their limits: The quantity of clinical and demographic metadata differed by source and by participant and was supplied without curation.

The germline V end is reduced by 6 bases and the J end by 0 bases; junction bases left unmatched: 4. From the germline V gene, CDR1 is SNHLY and CDR2 is FYNNEI. The CDR3 sequence holds 14 residues, the cysteine and phenylalanine included. Only the CDR3 portion is preserved as DNA: 42 bases, with reading frame beginning at the first base. Concerning this clone: The specificity of this receptor is unknown. The sample holds no much larger clone one base away, and base qualities are not on file.

Whole blood was collected in K2EDTA tubes by collaborating institutions according to the institutions' own protocols. For TCRbeta analysis, collaborators shipped samples as frozen whole blood, isolated PBMCs, or DNA extracted from either of those sample types. The immunoSEQ Assay, a bias-controlled multiplex PCR, was used to amplify TCRbeta CDR3 regions from genomic DNA. In the source study's methods: The number of nucleated cells in each sample was estimated by amplification of reference gene primers within the assay. To quantify the absolute abundance of each unique TCRbeta CDR3 rearrangement, sequence reads were collapsed and filtered. Productive Simpson clonality was computed per sample as the square root of Simpson's diversity index over productive rearrangements. Imported from immuneACCESS, the table was reduced by TCRdb to in-frame sequences with V and J called. These copies leave out some clones; in studies compared against another copy, an unresolved V gene accounts for under half, and the cause of the remainder is not known. The DNA was the basis for D and trimming; V, J and clone size are from that table. The sample includes hundreds of thousands of clones, with around 85% observed a single time. Clones ranked in the top ten supply approximately 3.6% of the sample.

The chain links TRBV2 with TRBJ2-7, and TRBD2 matches 8 of the central bases. The sequenced sample was peripheral blood. The receptor was isolated from a young woman with acute or convalescent COVID-19. The CDR3 corresponds to CASRIGRVSYEQYF. The nucleotides are TGTGCCAGCAGAATCGGGAGGGTCTCCTACGAGCAGTACTTC.